One sample yielded the 13 T cell receptor beta chains listed below, sequenced in a study of T cell responses to AZD1222 COVID-19 vaccine. TCRdb's table, derived via immunoSEQ multiplex PCR, lists solely in-frame clones and lacks some. Here the sample spans roughly 120,000 clones, 91% being singletons. This sample comprised peripheral blood, obtained on day 0 of AZD1222 vaccination. Every receptor here comes from an adult in good health.

The rearrangement joins TRBV6-5 to TRBJ1-2; D remains ambiguous. The V gene's germline CDR1 is MNHEY and CDR2 SVGAGI. Trimming stripped 2 bases from V and 4 bases from J, with 8 bases between. The CDR3 covers 13 residues. CDR3 nucleotide sequence: TGTGCCAGCAGTTACGATAGGACCTATGGCTACACCTTC. This gives the protein CASSYDRTYGYTF.

The rearrangement links TRBV25-1 to TRBJ1-6; D gene uncertain. The CDR3 covers 17 residues. The germline V gene encodes CDR1 MGHDK and CDR2 SYGVNS. Trimming stripped 5 bases from V and 7 bases from J, with 21 bases between. The CDR3 DNA is TGTGCCAGCAGTCCCCGTGAAGGGAGGATAAGGAATTCACCCCTCCACTTT. Protein: CASSPREGRIRNSPLHF.

This sequence joins TRBV3-1 (or the pseudogene TRBV3-2) and TRBJ2-2; D remains ambiguous. This CDR3 comprises 16 residues. The V and J ends lost 4 bases and 5 bases respectively, with 17 bases between them. Germline V gene sequence: CDR1 LGHDT, CDR2 YNNKEL (reference sequence). CDR3 in amino acids: CASSPLGHSKTGELFF. The CDR3 bases are TGTGCCAGCAGCCCTCTCGGCCACAGCAAGACCGGGGAGCTGTTTTTT.

V usage is TRBV5-1 and J usage is TRBJ1-2; weak D call: TRBD1 (5 bases). The V gene's germline CDR1 is SGHRS and CDR2 YFSETQ. With 0 bases removed from V and 0 bases from J, the gap between germline ends came to 9 bases. This CDR3 has 15 amino acids. The DNA of the CDR3 is TGCGCCAGCAGCTTGGCCGAGACAGCTAACTATGGCTACACCTTC. This gives the protein CASSLAETANYGYTF. The full variable domain, completed using reference TRBV5-1 and TRBJ1-2, is KAGVTQTPRYLIKTRGQQVTLSCSPISGHRSVSWYQQTPGQGLQFLFEYFSETQRNKGNFPGRFSGRQFSNSRSEMNVSTLELGDSALYLCASSLAETANYGYTFGSGTRLTVV.

The chain joins TRBV5-5 to TRBJ1-1; no clear D gene. The V gene lost 1 base and the J gene lost 2 bases, with 12 bases spanning the gap. This CDR3 contains 15 residues. Germline lookup yields CDR1 SGHKS and CDR2 YYEKEE (reference sequence). CDR3 bases: TGTGCCAGCAGCTTGTCTACAGCGGTAAACACTGAAGCTTTCTTT. Translation: CASSLSTAVNTEAFF.

The V and J genes are TRBV7-8 and TRBJ2-3; D is ambiguous. V was trimmed by 3 bases and J by 2 bases, leaving 12 bases between them. The CDR3 contains 15 residues. CDR1 and CDR2 from the germline V gene are SGHVS and FQNEAQ. Here the CDR3 DNA reads TGTGCCAGCAGCTTTCTAGGAACACCCACAGATACGCAGTATTTT. Encoded protein: CASSFLGTPTDTQYF.

The rearrangement uses TRBV10-3 and TRBJ1-1; TRBD1 matches at 7 bases. Losses at the gene ends were 0 bases for V and 1 base for J; bases not matched to a gene: 2. CDR3 length: 15 residues. The germline V gene encodes CDR1 ENHRY and CDR2 SYGVKD. Written as DNA, the CDR3 is TGTGCCATCAGTGAGTCGGGGACAGCGAACACTGAAGCTTTCTTT. This sequence encodes CAISESGTANTEAFF.

V gene TRBV6-5 combines with J gene TRBJ1-4, with D unclear. Trimming removed 2 bases at V and 2 bases at J, with 12 bases between. Germline-derived CDR1 and CDR2 are MNHEY and SVGAGI. This CDR3 contains 16 residues. The CDR3 nucleotides read TGTGCCAGCAGTTACGGGAGGGCTCGGACTAATGAAAAACTGTTTTTT. It translates to CASSYGRARTNEKLFF.

This clone was detected once. The V gene is TRBV7-3, the J gene TRBJ1-1; D gene unclear. Germline-derived CDR1 and CDR2 are SGHTA and FQGTGA. CDR3 length equals 13 residues. V dropped 5 bases and J dropped 3 bases, with 10 bases sitting between them. In nucleotides, the CDR3 is TGTGCCAGCAGCCCCGGACGGGACACTGAAGCTTTCTTT. Translated: CASSPGRDTEAFF.

The chain combines TRBV6-5 with TRBJ2-4, with no clear D. V lost 10 bases and J lost 3, with 4 bases in between. The CDR3 is 10 amino acids. Germline V CDR1 and CDR2: MNHEY, SVGAGI. CDR3 sequence (DNA): TGTGCCACCTACAAAAACATTCAGTACTTC. Protein sequence: CATYKNIQYF.

The chain couples TRBV7-9 to TRBJ1-2, with 9 bases lining up with TRBD1. CDR1 is SEHNR and CDR2 is FQNEAQ in the germline V gene (reference sequence). The junction had 6 bases not matched to a gene; V was cut back by 3 bases and J by 7 bases. The CDR3 runs to 14 residues. CDR3 protein: CASSFSDRGGGYTF. CDR3 coding DNA: TGTGCCAGCAGCTTCTCTGACAGGGGGGGTGGCTACACCTTC. The whole variable domain, remainder taken from reference TRBV7-9 and TRBJ1-2, is DTGVSQNPRHKITKRGQNVTFRCDPISEHNRLYWYRQTLGQGPEFLTYFQNEAQLEKSRLLSDRFSAERPKGSFSTLEIQRTEQGDSAMYLCASSFSDRGGGYTFGSGTRLTVV.

This chain's CDR3 is CASSRTVNTEAFF. For the CDR3, the DNA is TGTGCCAGTAGTCGGACTGTGAACACTGAAGCTTTCTTT. The chain has TRBV19 and TRBJ1-1; no clear D gene. Looked up from germline, CDR1 is LNHDA and CDR2 is SQIVND (reference sequence). The CDR3 extends over 13 amino acids. V lost 5 bases to trimming and J lost 0 bases, with 7 bases between them.

This chain uses TRBV7-8 with TRBJ2-1; D gene ambiguous. The V end lost 4 bases, the J end lost 5 bases, and 15 bases lay between the germline ends. Germline V lookup: CDR1 SGHVS, CDR2 FQNEAQ. The CDR3 is 15 residues long. The CDR3 nucleotides are TGTGCCAGCAGCTCCACCCCGCAAACCAACAATGAGCAGTTCTTC. Amino acid sequence: CASSSTPQTNNEQFF.